The present entry profiles one T cell receptor beta chain with its context. The source of the sample is a study of blood T cell repertoires in COVID-19. Study background: The study drew acute and convalescent COVID-19 samples from the United States, Italy and Spain. T cells, B-cell-depleted T cells, or PBMCs provided the cDNA or gDNA that served as material.

Original methodology: How many nucleated cells were present was estimated from reference gene primer amplification. Using immunoSEQ multiplex PCR, the repertoire was profiled, and TCRdb retains in-frame clones only, with some absent. That table is the source of V, J and clone size, and D and trimming were worked out from the DNA. The data contain about 230,000 clones, approximately 88% of them seen just once; the ten biggest clones take up roughly 27%. Germline CDR1 is LGHDT and CDR2 is YNNKEL (reference sequence). The junction had 5 bases not matched to a gene; V was cut back by 5 bases and J by 1 base. There are 16 residues in the CDR3.

Sequenced sample: peripheral blood. The chain links TRBV3-1 (or the pseudogene TRBV3-2) to TRBJ2-5; 12 bases map to TRBD2. This sequence was found in a man aged 40-50 years with acute or convalescent COVID-19. The CDR3 reads CASSGGTSGPQETQYF. DNA of the CDR3: TGTGCCAGCAGCGGAGGGACTAGCGGGCCCCAAGAGACCCAGTACTTC.